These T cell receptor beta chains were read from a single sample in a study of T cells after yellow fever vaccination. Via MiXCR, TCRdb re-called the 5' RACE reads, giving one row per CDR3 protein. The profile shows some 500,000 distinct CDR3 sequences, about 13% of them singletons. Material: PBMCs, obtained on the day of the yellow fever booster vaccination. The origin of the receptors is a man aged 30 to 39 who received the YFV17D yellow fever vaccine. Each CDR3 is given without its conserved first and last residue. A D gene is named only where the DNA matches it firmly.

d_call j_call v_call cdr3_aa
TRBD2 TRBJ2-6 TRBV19 ASKGTSGHYSSGANVLT
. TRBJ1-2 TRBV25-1 ASSAPGQGRGYT
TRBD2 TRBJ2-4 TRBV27 ASSFSGGAENIQY
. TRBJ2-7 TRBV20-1 SASLAAAYEQY
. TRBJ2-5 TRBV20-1 SARWTILETQY
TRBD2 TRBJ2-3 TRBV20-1 SARPWSGRNTGADTQY
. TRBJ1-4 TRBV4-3 ASSQEKRGWEKLF
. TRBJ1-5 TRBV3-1 ASSQDSRSGTQH
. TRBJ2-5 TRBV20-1 SAPSRRGGETQY
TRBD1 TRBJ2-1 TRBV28 ASIPPGGHEQF
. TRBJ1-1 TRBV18 ASSPPGGAAEAF
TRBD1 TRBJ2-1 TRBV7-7 ASSLGTGAAEQF
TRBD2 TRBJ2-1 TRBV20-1 SAPGTSGSTYYNEQF
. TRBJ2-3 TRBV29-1 SVKRVFTDTQY
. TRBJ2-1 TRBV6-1 ASSRTERFHNEQF
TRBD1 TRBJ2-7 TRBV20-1 SAPRGGQGYEQY
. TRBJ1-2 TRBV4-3 ASSQDAGTNYGYT
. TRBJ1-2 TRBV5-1 ASSPEPSGGYT
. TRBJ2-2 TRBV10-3 AIRGNGHTGELF
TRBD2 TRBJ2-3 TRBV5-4 ASKPSSGRSTDTQY
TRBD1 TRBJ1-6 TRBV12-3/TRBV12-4 ASSPTGTVNSPLH
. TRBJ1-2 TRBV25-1 ASSEQGYGYT
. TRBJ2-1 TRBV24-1 ATGTGVDQF
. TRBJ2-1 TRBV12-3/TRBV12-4 ASSLPTGWGVNEQF
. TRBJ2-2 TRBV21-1 ASSKPPTGDAAGELF
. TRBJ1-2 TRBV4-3 ASSQVQSPNYGYT
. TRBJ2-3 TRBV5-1 ASSLGQDTDTQY
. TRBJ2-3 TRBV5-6 ASSLVGLGTDTQY
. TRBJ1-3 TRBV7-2 ASSSEGGNTIY
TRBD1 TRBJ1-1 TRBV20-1 SASFGTVTEAF
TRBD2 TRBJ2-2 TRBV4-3 ASSQGTRSAGELF
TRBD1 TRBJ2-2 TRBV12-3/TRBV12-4 ASSSRQGRTGELF
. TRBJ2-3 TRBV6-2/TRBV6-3 ASSPTLEAAITDTQY
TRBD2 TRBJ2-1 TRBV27 ASSRPGGSNEQF
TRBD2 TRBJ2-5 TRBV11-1 ASSSRGKLADLQETQY
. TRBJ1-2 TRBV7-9 ASSLGVRVAYGYT
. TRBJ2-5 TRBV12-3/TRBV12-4 ASSLHTGGAETQY
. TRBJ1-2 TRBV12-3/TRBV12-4 ASSLSVYGYT
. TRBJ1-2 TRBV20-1 SAGDGGKDFTNYGYT